This T cell receptor beta chain appears in the sequencing data of a study of shared clonotypes between healthy human individuals. Whole-study results and caveats: Compared with clonotypes that all four donors shared, non-shared clonotypes had lower generation probabilities.

From germline, CDR1 is SNHLY and CDR2 FYNNEI. The V and J ends lost 3 bases and 6 bases respectively, with 11 bases between them. The CDR3 contains 14 residues. A note on this clone: Its specificity is not known.

The method was immunoSEQ multiplex PCR; TCRdb's version includes in-frame clones alone and lacks a portion of them. The repertoire holds 2 million to 2.5 million clones, with 85% to 95% as singletons. This sequence joins TRBV2 and TRBJ2-2, with unresolved D. The sequencing sample was made of naive CD4+ T cells from PBMCs. Documented subset: CD45RA+ positively selected. This clonotype was sampled from a man younger than 35 in good health. Some clones in this sample may be carry-over from other donors' samples. The CDR3, as DNA: TGTGCCAGCAGTGATTGGAGTCTTCCCGGGGAGCTGTTTTTT. Translated, it gives CASSDWSLPGELFF.